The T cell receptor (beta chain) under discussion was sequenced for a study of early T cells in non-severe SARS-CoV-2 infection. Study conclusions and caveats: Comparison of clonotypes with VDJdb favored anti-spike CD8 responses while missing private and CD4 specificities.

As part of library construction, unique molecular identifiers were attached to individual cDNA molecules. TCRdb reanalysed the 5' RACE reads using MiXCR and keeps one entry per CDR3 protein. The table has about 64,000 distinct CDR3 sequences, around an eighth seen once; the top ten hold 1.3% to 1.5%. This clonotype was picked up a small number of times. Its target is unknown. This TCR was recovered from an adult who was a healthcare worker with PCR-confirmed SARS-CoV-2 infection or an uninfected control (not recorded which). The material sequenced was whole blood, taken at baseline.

The CDR3 spells CASSLGTGVWNEQFF. The CDR3 DNA reads TGTGCCAGCAGCTTAGGGACAGGGGTTTGGAATGAGCAGTTCTTC. The chain is built from TRBV11-2 and TRBJ2-1; 9 bases line up with TRBD1. V dropped 1 base and J dropped 7; count of bases not matched to a gene: 5. The V gene's germline CDR1 is SGHAT and CDR2 FQNNGV. There are 15 residues in the CDR3.